The 9 T cell receptor beta chains below all came from one sample that was sequenced in a study of cytomegalovirus exposure and HLA in healthy donors. Sequenced by immunoSEQ multiplex PCR; TCRdb stores in-frame clones only, minus some. The sample gives hundreds of thousands of clones, approximately 88% of which show up once; roughly 13% is in the top ten. Material: PBMCs. The source of these receptors is a woman younger than 45 in good health and CMV-seropositive.

This clone appeared once. The rearrangement uses TRBV11-3 and TRBJ1-1; tentatively, D is TRBD1 (6 bases). Germline CDR1 reads SGHNT; CDR2 reads YENEEA. The CDR3 is made up of 11 amino acids. Deletions cut 5 bases from V and 8 bases from J, with 9 bases between. The CDR3 loop reads CASSQDREAFF. The CDR3 DNA is TGTGCCAGCAGCCAGGACAGAGAAGCTTTCTTT.

This clone was counted a few times. Written as DNA, the CDR3 is TGTGCCAGCGATGCGATCGGGACATCCAGCGAGCAGTACTTC. Translating it yields CASDAIGTSSEQYF. This chain links TRBV6-1 with TRBJ2-7; D is possibly TRBD1 (6 bases). Germline V gene sequence: CDR1 MNHNS, CDR2 SASEGT. V was cut by 8 bases and J by 6 bases, with 20 bases left in between. This CDR3 has 14 amino acids.

This chain links TRBV5-6 with TRBJ2-2; D gene uncertain. Germline assignment: CDR1 SGHDT and CDR2 YYEEEE. The germline V and J ends were trimmed by 4 bases and 2 bases, with 15 bases remaining between them. This CDR3 spans 16 amino acids. DNA for the CDR3: TGTGCCAGCAGCATGGGGATTATGATTAACACCGGGGAGCTGTTTTTT. It encodes CASSMGIMINTGELFF.

The chain recombines TRBV7-2 with TRBJ1-5; TRBD1 agrees at 7 bases. Germline loops: CDR1 SGHTA, CDR2 FQGNSA. This CDR3 is built from 15 residues. Trimming cost V 6 bases and J 8 bases; bases outside gene matches: 13. The CDR3 region has the DNA TGTGCCAGCAGAAGGGACAGTGAACTATGGGAGCCCCAGCATTTT. Protein sequence: CASRRDSELWEPQHF. The full variable domain, its missing parts supplied by reference TRBV7-2 and TRBJ1-5, is GAGVSQSPSNKVTEKGKDVELRCDPISGHTALYWYRQSLGQGLEFLIYFQGNSAPDKSGLPSDRFSAERTGGSVSTLTIQRTQQEDSAVYLCASRRDSELWEPQHFGDGTRLSIL.

This chain joins TRBV5-1 and TRBJ1-1; no reliable D call. Germline V gives CDR1 SGHRS, CDR2 YFSETQ. The V and J ends lost 4 bases and 4 bases respectively, with 8 bases between them. The CDR3 length is 12 residues. The CDR3 bases are TGCGCCAGCAGCCTGGTAAGCACTGAAGCTTTCTTT. Translating gives CASSLVSTEAFF.

This clone showed up just a few times. The chain is built from TRBV2 and TRBJ2-1, with a weak D call TRBD1 (6 bases). Per germline, CDR1 SNHLY and CDR2 FYNNEI. The CDR3 sequence is 14 residues long. Trimming stripped 5 bases from V and 7 bases from J, with 15 bases between. As DNA, the CDR3 is TGTGCCAGCAGTTTAGGGGGAGCTTTAAATGAGCAGTTCTTC. Its protein product is CASSLGGALNEQFF.

The V call is TRBV5-1, the J call TRBJ2-7; TRBD1 might be the D (8 bases). Germline assignment: CDR1 SGHRS and CDR2 YFSETQ. The CDR3 has 17 residues. V was pared by 0 bases and J by 3 bases, with 19 bases between. In nucleotides, the CDR3 is TGCGCCAGCAGCTTGGTTTCCGGACAGGGAGGGCTCTACGAGCAGTACTTC. It specifies CASSLVSGQGGLYEQYF.

This sequence joins TRBV4-1 and TRBJ2-7, with TRBD2 identical over 10 bases. Losses at the gene ends were 1 base for V and 4 bases for J; bases not matched to a gene: 7. Germline V gene lookup returns CDR1 MGHRA and CDR2 YSYEKL. CDR3 length equals 16 residues. CDR3 residues: CASSQGGTSGMYEQYF. CDR3 nucleotide sequence: TGCGCCAGCAGCCAAGGGGGTACTAGCGGGATGTACGAGCAGTACTTC.

The chain couples TRBV27 to TRBJ2-3, with D possibly TRBD1 on 6 matching bases. CDR3 length: 12 residues. The V end lost 6 bases, the J end lost 5 bases, and 9 bases lay between the germline ends. CDR1 is MNHEY, CDR2 SMNVEV, per germline (reference sequence). This CDR3 reads CASRLGGDTQYF. The CDR3 region has the DNA TGTGCCAGCAGGCTAGGGGGAGATACGCAGTATTTT.